A single sample is the source of the 10 T cell receptor beta chains below, sequenced in a study of T cell repertoires in cytomegalovirus infection. No antigens are known for them. TCRdb ran MiXCR on the reads and lists one entry per CDR3 protein. The table records 750,000 to 900,000 distinct CDR3 sequences, under 35% of them present only once. The source material was cultured CD8+ T cells from PBMCs, sampled from culture after CMV antigen stimulation. These receptor sequences come from a human donor in good health (CMV status not recorded). Some clones in this sample may be carry-over from other donors' samples.

There are many counts of this clonotype. The V and J genes are TRBV7-8 and TRBJ1-2, with D uncertain. Trimming shortened V by 1 base and J by 0 bases, and 6 bases separated the two germline ends. Per germline, CDR1 SGHVS and CDR2 FQNEAQ. The CDR3 sequence is 14 residues long. For the CDR3, the DNA is TGTGCCAGCAGCTTAGGTCGAGCTAACTATGGCTACACCTTC. This sequence encodes CASSLGRANYGYTF. The entire variable domain, with the rest obtained from reference TRBV7-8 and TRBJ1-2, is as follows: GAGVSQSPRYKVAKRGQDVALRCDPISGHVSLFWYQQALGQGPEFLTYFQNEAQLDKSGLPSDRFFAERPEGSVSTLKIQRTQQEDSAVYLCASSLGRANYGYTFGSGTRLTVV.

V is TRBV7-9 and J is TRBJ2-7; 7 bases match TRBD1. Germline assignment: CDR1 SEHNR and CDR2 FQNEAQ (reference sequence). The CDR3 is 13 amino acids. With V trimmed by 4 bases and J by 4 bases, 4 bases remained unmatched. CDR3 loop: CASSSGQIYEQYV. The CDR3 nucleotides read TGTGCCAGCAGCTCGGGACAGATTTACGAGCAGTACGTC.

This clonotype was counted a few times. The V gene is TRBV11-2, the J gene TRBJ2-3, with unresolved D. CDR1 SGHAT and CDR2 FQNNGV come from the germline V gene. CDR3 length equals 18 residues. Trimming shortened V by 5 bases and J by 6 bases, and 27 bases separated the two germline ends. CDR3 sequence (DNA): TGTGCCAGCAGCAATCCTGTCCCGGCGGAACCCTTGTGGGATACGCAGTATTTT. Protein: CASSNPVPAEPLWDTQYF.

The CDR3 here is CASSTVTGGNSPLHF. The CDR3 DNA sequence: TGTGCCAGCAGCACTGTTACAGGGGGCAATTCACCCCTCCACTTT. The gene calls are TRBV7-3 and TRBJ1-6, with TRBD1 matching 9 bases. Unmatched junction bases numbered 6, after V lost 5 bases and J lost 7 bases. From germline, CDR1 is SGHTA and CDR2 FQGTGA. CDR3 length: 15 residues.

The gene calls are TRBV6-4 and TRBJ1-1; 8 positions agree with TRBD1. The CDR3 loop spans 14 amino acids. V was pared by 3 bases and J by 4 bases, with 4 bases of the junction left unmatched. Germline V lookup: CDR1 MRHNA, CDR2 SNTAGT. The CDR3 spells CASSEDRESTEAFF. The CDR3 DNA reads as TGTGCCAGCAGTGAGGACAGGGAGAGCACTGAAGCTTTCTTT.

The genes are TRBV4-1 and TRBJ1-6; no clear D. Germline CDR1 and CDR2: MGHRA and YSYEKL. This CDR3 region has 16 residues. V lost 0 bases and J lost 10, with 16 bases in between. For the CDR3, the DNA is TGCGCCAGCAGCCAAGATAGGGAAAGAGGTGAATCACCCCTCCACTTT. Translated: CASSQDRERGESPLHF.

The chain combines TRBV6-2 or TRBV6-3 with TRBJ1-4; no reliable D call. Germline V CDR1 and CDR2: MNHEY, SVGEGT. CDR3 length: 14 amino acids. V was pared by 8 bases and J by 3 bases, with 13 bases between. CDR3 region: CASGGVVANEKLFF. CDR3 nucleotide sequence: TGTGCCAGCGGCGGGGTGGTGGCTAATGAAAAACTGTTTTTT.

This clonotype showed up just a few times. The V gene is TRBV7-3, the J gene TRBJ2-2; a possible D gene is TRBD1 (5 bases). This CDR3 region has 16 residues. Looked up from germline, CDR1 is SGHTA and CDR2 is FQGTGA. The V and J ends lost 1 base and 6 bases respectively, with 15 bases between them. This CDR3 reads CASSLIRSGRPGELFF. In DNA form, the CDR3 reads TGTGCCAGCAGCTTAATTCGGTCAGGGCGACCCGGGGAGCTGTTTTTT.

This clonotype was observed a handful of times. V and J are TRBV6-6 and TRBJ1-2; D unresolved. The germline V and J ends were trimmed by 2 bases and 8 bases, with 12 bases remaining between them. This CDR3 is 13 amino acids long. Germline CDR1 MNHNY, CDR2 SVGAGI (reference sequence). CDR3 amino acids: CASSYEDLGGYTF. CDR3 DNA sequence: TGTGCCAGCAGTTACGAGGACCTGGGGGGCTACACCTTC.

In this sample, this clonotype turned up a few times. In DNA form, the CDR3 reads TGTGCCAGCAGCCCTCCCGGGGGACAGGGGTGGTATGAGCAGTTCTTC. Translated: CASSPPGGQGWYEQFF. The chain has TRBV7-9 and TRBJ2-1, with 10 bases lining up with TRBD1. CDR1 and CDR2 from the germline V gene are SEHNR and FQNEAQ (reference sequence). The CDR3 contains 16 residues. V dropped 5 bases and J dropped 8; count of bases not matched to a gene: 12.